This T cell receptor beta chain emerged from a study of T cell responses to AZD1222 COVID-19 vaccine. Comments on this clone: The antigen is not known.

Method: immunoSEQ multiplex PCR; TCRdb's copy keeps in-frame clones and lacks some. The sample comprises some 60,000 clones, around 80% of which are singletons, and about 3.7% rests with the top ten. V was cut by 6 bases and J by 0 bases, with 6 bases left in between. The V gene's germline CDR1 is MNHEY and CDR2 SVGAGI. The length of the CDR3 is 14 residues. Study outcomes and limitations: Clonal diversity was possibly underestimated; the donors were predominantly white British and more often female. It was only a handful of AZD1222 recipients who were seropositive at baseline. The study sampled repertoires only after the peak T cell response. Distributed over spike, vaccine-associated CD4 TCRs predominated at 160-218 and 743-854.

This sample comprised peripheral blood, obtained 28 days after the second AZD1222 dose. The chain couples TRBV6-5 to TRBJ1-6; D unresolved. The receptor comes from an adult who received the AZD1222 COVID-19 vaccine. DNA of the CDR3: TGTGCCAGCAGCCAGAGCTCCTATAATTCACCCCTCCACTTT. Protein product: CASSQSSYNSPLHF.